Listed below are T cell receptor beta chains from one sample, sequenced in a study of blood T cells in healthy people across ages. TCRdb reanalysed the 5' RACE reads using MiXCR and keeps one entry per CDR3 protein. This sample carries fewer than 900,000 distinct CDR3 sequences, approximately 39% of them seen once, and the ten largest clones take approximately 22%. Sequencing was performed on blood. Every receptor here comes from a woman aged 60-75 years in good health. The CDR3 runs from the conserved cysteine through the conserved F or W. Some rows have no size entry. The others give once, few or many, or a class for an expanded clone.

size | length | V | CDR3
- | 15 | TRBV3-1 | CASSQESTSNTEAFF
few | 15 | TRBV5-1 | CASRSVAGDVGELFF
- | 13 | TRBV9 | CASSVVAVGELFF
- | 12 | TRBV29-1 | CSVDLQLGGYTF
- | 13 | TRBV20-1 | CSKLAGGTDTQYF
many | 15 | TRBV5-1 | CASSLLAASYNEQFF
- | 15 | TRBV2 | CASSVRAGGKETQYF
- | 17 | TRBV20-1 | CSARGIGPGQDGETQYF
- | 17 | TRBV20-1 | CSAIGGGLAGSWDTQYF
many | 15 | TRBV7-2 | CASSVSGATNYGYTF
few | 16 | TRBV6-5 | CASSYSISVPQWPQHF
once | 14 | TRBV20-1 | CSARFGRGFETQYF
- | 15 | TRBV7-9 | CASRTGTSGSDEQFF
- | 11 | TRBV6-2/TRBV6-3 | CASSPMREAFF
- | 13 | TRBV7-2 | CASSFSGLQEQYF
- | 12 | TRBV28 | CASSTTLNEQYF
few | 13 | TRBV27 | CASSGFASGEQFF
few | 15 | TRBV10-3 | CAISATRGDSYEQYF
many | 17 | TRBV28 | CASSSSPGGGTYNEQFF
- | 15 | TRBV25-1 | CASSEFAGVGETQYF
- | 16 | TRBV6-1 | CASSAHPGQGNEKLFF
few | 12 | TRBV2 | CASRGDGAEQYF
- | 13 | TRBV7-6 | CASSLGGSGEQFF
- | 14 | TRBV14 | CASSQVSVDNEQFF
few | 18 | TRBV7-8 | CASSLAQGGGYHNSPLHF
few | 15 | TRBV7-3 | CASSRGQGGDYEQYF
- | 14 | TRBV12-3/TRBV12-4 | CASSTPGVSTEAFF
- | 15 | TRBV29-1 | CSVAKGTGSEETQYF
- | 14 | TRBV28 | CASSLWSLIREQFF
- | 14 | TRBV20-1 | CSASGGTEYQPQHF
many | 15 | TRBV5-1 | CASRQDAAGANVLTF
- | 18 | TRBV7-9 | CASSLPRRAAANTGELFF
few | 14 | TRBV20-1 | CSAYTQREWDEQYF
- | 13 | TRBV7-6 | CASSFSQGREQYF
few | 15 | TRBV24-1 | CATSESGLAGGEQFF
once | 17 | TRBV7-9 | CASSSPRERGSQETQYF
many | 13 | TRBV5-1 | CASSLGTDNEQFF
few | 14 | TRBV4-3 | CASSQAAINNEQYF
- | 13 | TRBV20-1 | CSARGPDPYGYTF
- | 14 | TRBV30 | CAWSGGTSTDTQYF
- | 14 | TRBV10-3 | CAIMMNRDAGELFF
- | 12 | TRBV9 | CASSVNTEKLFF
many | 16 | TRBV4-2 | CASSQNLAGGQETQYF
many | 12 | TRBV30 | CACLVVSTEAFF
- | 12 | TRBV29-1 | CSVVEVGNEQFF
- | 14 | TRBV20-1 | CSARDRKGQETQYF
- | 15 | TRBV2 | CASSASGGRTGELFF
- | 13 | TRBV20-1 | CSARGLAGGEQYF
few | 12 | TRBV15 | CATSRVGETQYF
many | 14 | TRBV5-1 | CASSSGTSYNEQFF
few | 15 | TRBV20-1 | CSARPSGQGFETQYF
few | 14 | TRBV7-2 | CASSVDGGGETQYF
- | 12 | TRBV6-1 | CASRTGKNEQFF
- | 15 | TRBV4-3 | CASSRRLLAEETQYF